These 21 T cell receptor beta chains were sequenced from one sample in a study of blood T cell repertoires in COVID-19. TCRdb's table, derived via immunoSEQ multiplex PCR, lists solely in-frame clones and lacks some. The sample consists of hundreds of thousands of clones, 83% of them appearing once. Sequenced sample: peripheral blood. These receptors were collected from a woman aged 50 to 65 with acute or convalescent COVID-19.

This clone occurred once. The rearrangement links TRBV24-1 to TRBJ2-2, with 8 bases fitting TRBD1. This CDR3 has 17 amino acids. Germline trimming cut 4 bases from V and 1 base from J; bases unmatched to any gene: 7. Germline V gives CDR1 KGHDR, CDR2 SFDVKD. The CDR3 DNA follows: TGTGCCACCAGTGACCGCTTCGGGACAGGGAACACCGGGGAGCTGTTTTTT. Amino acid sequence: CATSDRFGTGNTGELFF.

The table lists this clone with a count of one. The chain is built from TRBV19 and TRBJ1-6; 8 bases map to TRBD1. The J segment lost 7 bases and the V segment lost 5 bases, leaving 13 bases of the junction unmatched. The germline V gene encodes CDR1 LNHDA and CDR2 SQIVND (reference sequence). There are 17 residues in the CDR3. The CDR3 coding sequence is TGTGCCAGTAGTGCGACCCCTTCCGGGACAGGCAATTCACCCCTCCACTTT. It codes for CASSATPSGTGNSPLHF.

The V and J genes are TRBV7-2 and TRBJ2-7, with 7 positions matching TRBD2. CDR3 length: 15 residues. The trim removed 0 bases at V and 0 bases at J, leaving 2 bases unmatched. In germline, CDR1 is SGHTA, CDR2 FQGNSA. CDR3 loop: CASSLAGTNSYEQYF. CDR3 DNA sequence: TGTGCCAGCAGCTTAGCGGGGACTAACTCCTACGAGCAGTACTTC.

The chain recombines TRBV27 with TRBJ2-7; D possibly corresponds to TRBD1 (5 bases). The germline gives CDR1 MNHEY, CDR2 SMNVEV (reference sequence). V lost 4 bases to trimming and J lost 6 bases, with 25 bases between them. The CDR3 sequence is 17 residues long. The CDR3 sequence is CASSSFDRKGSYSEQYF. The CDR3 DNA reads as TGTGCCAGCAGTTCCTTTGACAGAAAGGGGTCTTATTCCGAGCAGTACTTC.

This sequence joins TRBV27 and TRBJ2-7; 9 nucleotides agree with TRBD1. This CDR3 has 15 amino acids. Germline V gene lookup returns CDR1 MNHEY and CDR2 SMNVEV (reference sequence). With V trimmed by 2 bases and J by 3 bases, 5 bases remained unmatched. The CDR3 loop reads CASSLSPGQGYEQYF. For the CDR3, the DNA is TGTGCCAGCAGTTTAAGCCCGGGACAGGGCTACGAGCAGTACTTC.

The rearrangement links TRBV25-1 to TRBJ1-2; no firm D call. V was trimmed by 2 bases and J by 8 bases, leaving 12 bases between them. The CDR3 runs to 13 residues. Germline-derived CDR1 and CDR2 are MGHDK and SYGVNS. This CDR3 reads CASSEDGLGGYTF. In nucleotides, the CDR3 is TGTGCCAGCAGTGAAGATGGATTGGGCGGCTACACCTTC.

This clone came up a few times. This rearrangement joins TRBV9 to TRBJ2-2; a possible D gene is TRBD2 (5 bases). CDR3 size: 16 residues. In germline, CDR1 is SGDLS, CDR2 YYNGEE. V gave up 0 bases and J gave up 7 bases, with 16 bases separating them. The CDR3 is CASSVGTVYLGGELFF. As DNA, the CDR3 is TGTGCCAGCAGCGTAGGGACTGTTTATTTGGGCGGGGAGCTGTTTTTT. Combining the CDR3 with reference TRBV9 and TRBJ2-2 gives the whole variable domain DSGVTQTPKHLITATGQRVTLRCSPRSGDLSVYWYQQSLDQGLQFLIQYYNGEERAKGNILERFSAQQFPDLHSELNLSSLELGDSALYFCASSVGTVYLGGELFFGEGSRLTVL.

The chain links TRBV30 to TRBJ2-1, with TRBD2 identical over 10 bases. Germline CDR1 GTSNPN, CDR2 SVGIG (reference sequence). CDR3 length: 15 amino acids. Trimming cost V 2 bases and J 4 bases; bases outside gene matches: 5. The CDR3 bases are TGTGCCTGGAGTCGTGGACTAGCGGATTACAATGAGCAGTTCTTC. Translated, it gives CAWSRGLADYNEQFF.

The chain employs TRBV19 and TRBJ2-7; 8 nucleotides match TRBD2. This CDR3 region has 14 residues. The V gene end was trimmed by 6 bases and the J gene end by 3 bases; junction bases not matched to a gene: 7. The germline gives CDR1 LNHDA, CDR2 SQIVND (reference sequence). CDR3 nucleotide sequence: TGTGCCAGTAGCAATTCGGCGGGAGGCTACGAGCAGTACTTC. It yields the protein CASSNSAGGYEQYF.

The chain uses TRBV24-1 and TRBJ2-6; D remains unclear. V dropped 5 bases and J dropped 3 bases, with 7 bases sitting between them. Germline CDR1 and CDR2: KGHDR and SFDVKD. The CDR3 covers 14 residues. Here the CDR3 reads CATSAKSGANVLTF. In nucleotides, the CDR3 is TGTGCCACCAGTGCAAAGAGTGGGGCCAACGTCCTGACTTTC.

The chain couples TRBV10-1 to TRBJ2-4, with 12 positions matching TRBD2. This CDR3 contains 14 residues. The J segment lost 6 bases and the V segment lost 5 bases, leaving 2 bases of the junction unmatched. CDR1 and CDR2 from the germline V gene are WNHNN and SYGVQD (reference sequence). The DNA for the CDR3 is TGCGCCAGCAGTCCGGGACTAGCGGGAAACATTCAGTACTTC. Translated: CASSPGLAGNIQYF.

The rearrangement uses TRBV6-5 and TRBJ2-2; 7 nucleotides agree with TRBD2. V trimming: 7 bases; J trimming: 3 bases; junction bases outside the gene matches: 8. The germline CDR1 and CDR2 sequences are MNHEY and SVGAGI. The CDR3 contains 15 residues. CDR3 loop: CASIRTSLYTGELFF. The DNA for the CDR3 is TGTGCCAGCATTCGGACTAGTTTGTACACCGGGGAGCTGTTTTTT.

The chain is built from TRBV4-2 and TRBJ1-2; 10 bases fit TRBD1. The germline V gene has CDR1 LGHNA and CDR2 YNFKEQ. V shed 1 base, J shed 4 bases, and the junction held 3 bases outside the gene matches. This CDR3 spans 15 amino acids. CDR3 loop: CASSQAGQGGYGYTF. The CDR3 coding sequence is TGTGCCAGCAGCCAAGCCGGACAGGGGGGCTATGGCTACACCTTC.

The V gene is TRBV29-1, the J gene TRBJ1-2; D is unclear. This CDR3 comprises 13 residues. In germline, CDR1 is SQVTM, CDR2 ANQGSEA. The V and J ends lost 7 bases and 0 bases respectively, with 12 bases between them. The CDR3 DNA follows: TGCAGCGCCCGAGGCCAGACTAACTATGGCTACACCTTC. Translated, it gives CSARGQTNYGYTF.

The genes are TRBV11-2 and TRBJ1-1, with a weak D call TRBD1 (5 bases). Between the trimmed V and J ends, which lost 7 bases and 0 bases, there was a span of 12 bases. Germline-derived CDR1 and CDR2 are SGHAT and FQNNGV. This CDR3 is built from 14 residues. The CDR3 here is CASKNRNMNTEAFF. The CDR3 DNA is TGTGCCAGCAAAAACAGGAACATGAACACTGAAGCTTTCTTT.

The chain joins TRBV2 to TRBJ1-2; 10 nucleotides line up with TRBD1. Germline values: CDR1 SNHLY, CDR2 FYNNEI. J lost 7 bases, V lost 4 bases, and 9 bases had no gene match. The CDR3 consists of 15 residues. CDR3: CASSAQGQGSGGYTF. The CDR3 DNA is TGTGCCAGCAGTGCCCAGGGACAGGGGTCGGGTGGCTACACCTTC.

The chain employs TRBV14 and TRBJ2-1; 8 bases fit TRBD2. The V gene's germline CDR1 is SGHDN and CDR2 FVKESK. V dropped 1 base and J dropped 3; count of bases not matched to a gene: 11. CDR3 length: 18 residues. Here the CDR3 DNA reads TGTGCCAGCAGCCAAGGAGGGACTAGGCTAGCGGTCTACAATGAGCAGTTCTTC. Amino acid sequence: CASSQGGTRLAVYNEQFF. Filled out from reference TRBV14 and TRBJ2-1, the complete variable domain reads EAGVTQFPSHSVIEKGQTVTLRCDPISGHDNLYWYRRVMGKEIKFLLHFVKESKQDESGMPNNRFLAERTGGTYSTLKVQPAELEDSGVYFCASSQGGTRLAVYNEQFFGPGTRLTVL.

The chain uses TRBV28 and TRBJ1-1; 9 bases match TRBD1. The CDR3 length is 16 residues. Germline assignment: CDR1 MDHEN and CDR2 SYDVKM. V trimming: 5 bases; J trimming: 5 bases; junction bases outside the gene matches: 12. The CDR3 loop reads CASSPPAPGQGTEAFF. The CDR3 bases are TGTGCCAGCAGTCCACCGGCCCCAGGACAGGGGACTGAAGCTTTCTTT.

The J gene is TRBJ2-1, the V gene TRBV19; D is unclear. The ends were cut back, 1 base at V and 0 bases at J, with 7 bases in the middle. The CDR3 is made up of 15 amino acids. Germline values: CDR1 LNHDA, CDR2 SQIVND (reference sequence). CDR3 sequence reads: CASSIGHSSYNEQFF. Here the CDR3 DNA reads TGTGCCAGTAGTATAGGTCACAGCTCCTACAATGAGCAGTTCTTC.

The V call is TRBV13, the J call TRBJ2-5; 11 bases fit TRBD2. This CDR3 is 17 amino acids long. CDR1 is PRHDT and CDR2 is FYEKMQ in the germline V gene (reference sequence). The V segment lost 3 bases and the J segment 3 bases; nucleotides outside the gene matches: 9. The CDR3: CASSLGTSGRKEETQYF. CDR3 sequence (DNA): TGTGCCAGCAGCTTGGGCACTAGCGGGAGAAAAGAAGAGACCCAGTACTTC.

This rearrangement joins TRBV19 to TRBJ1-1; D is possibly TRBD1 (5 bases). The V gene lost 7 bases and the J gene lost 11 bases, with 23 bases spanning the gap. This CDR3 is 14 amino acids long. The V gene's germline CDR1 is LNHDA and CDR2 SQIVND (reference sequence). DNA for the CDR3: TGTGCCAGTAAGGCAATGGAGTGGCAGGGCGGTGCTTTCTTT. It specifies CASKAMEWQGGAFF.